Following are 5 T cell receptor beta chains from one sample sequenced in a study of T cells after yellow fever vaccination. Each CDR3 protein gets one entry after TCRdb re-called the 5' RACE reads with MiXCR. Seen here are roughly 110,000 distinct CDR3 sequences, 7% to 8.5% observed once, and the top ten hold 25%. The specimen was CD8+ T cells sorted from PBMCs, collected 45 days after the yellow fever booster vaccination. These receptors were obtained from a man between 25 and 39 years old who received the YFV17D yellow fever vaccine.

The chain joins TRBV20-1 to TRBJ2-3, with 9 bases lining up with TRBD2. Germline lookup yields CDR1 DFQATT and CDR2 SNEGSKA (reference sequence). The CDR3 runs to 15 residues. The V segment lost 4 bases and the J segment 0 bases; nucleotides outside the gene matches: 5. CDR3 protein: CSATPTSGSTDTQYF. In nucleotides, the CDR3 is TGCAGTGCTACCCCGACTAGCGGAAGCACAGATACGCAGTATTTT.

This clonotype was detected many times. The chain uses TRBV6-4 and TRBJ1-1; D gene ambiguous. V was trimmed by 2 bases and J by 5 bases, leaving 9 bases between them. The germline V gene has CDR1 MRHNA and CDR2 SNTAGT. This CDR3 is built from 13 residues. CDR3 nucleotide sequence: TGTGCCAGCAGTGACCGCATGGGGACTGAAGCTTTCTTT. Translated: CASSDRMGTEAFF.

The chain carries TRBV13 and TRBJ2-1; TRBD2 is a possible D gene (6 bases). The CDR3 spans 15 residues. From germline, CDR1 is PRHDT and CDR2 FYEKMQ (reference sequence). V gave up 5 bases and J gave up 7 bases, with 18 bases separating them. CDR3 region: CASSPTRDFNNEQFF. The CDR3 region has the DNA TGTGCCAGCAGCCCTACGCGGGACTTTAATAATGAGCAGTTCTTC.

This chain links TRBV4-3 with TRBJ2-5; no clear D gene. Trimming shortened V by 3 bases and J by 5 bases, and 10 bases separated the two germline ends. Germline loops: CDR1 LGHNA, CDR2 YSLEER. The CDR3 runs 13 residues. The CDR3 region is CASSQESWETQYF. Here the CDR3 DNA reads TGCGCCAGCAGCCAGGAATCCTGGGAGACCCAGTACTTC.

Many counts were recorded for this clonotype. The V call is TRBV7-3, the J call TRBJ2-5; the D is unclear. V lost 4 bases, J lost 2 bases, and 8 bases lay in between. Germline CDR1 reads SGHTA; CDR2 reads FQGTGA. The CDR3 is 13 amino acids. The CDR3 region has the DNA TGTGCCAGCAGCTCCACGGATCAAGAGACCCAGTACTTC. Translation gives CASSSTDQETQYF. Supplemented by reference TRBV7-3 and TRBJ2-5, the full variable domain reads GAGVSQTPSNKVTEKGKYVELRCDPISGHTALYWYRQSLGQGPEFLIYFQGTGAADDSGLPNDRFFAVRPEGSVSTLKIQRTERGDSAVYLCASSSTDQETQYFGPGTRLLVL.